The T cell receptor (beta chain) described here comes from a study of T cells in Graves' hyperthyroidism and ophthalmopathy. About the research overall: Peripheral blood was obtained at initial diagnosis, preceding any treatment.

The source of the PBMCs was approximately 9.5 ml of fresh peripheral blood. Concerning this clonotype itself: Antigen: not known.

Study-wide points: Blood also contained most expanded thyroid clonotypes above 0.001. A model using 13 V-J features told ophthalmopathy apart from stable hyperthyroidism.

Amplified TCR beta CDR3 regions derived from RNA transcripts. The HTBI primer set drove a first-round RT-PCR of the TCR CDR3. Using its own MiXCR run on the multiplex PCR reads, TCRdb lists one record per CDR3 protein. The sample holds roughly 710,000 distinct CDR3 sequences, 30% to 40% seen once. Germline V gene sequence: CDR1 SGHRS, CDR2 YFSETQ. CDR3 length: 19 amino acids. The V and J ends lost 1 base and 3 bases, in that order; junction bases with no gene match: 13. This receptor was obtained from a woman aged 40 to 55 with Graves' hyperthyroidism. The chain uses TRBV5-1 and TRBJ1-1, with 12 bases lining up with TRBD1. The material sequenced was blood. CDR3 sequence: CASSLRGAGQGAQDTEAFF. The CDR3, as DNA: TGCGCCAGCAGCTTGAGGGGGGCGGGACAGGGGGCCCAAGACACTGAAGCTTTCTTT. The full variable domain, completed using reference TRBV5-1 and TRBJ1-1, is KAGVTQTPRYLIKTRGQQVTLSCSPISGHRSVSWYQQTPGQGLQFLFEYFSETQRNKGNFPGRFSGRQFSNSRSEMNVSTLELGDSALYLCASSLRGAGQGAQDTEAFFGQGTRLTVV.